The present T cell receptor beta chain was sequenced within a study of T-cell memory formation after mild COVID-19. Whole-study findings and limits: Second-wave clones with a day 37 peak had unconfirmed SARS-CoV-2 specificity.

Points on this clonotype: The antigen is unknown.

TCRdb passed the 5' RACE reads through MiXCR, listing each CDR3 protein once. In the table there are fewer than 500,000 distinct CDR3 sequences, approximately 25% of which are singletons. This CDR3 has 14 amino acids. CDR1 SGHTA and CDR2 FQGNSA come from the germline V gene. Between the trimmed V and J ends, which lost 1 base and 6 bases, there was a span of 12 bases. V and J are TRBV7-2 and TRBJ1-2, with a possible D match to TRBD1 (5 bases). The sample taken for sequencing was PBMCs or a T cell subset sorted from them (not recorded which). The clonotype originates from an adult woman who had mild COVID-19 (a few samples of this study predate the infection). Cell type and time point are not known. CDR3 in amino acids: CASSLDGAGDGYTF. CDR3 in DNA: TGTGCCAGCAGCTTAGACGGGGCGGGGGATGGCTACACCTTC.